This TCR beta chain stems from a study of T cells in Graves' hyperthyroidism and ophthalmopathy. General observations from the study: Expanded thyroid clonotypes (above 0.001) were mostly also found in blood.

This clonotype has just a few counts. The antigen remains undetermined. V lost 3 bases, J lost 2 bases, and 10 bases lay in between. This CDR3 comprises 14 residues. Germline values: CDR1 LNHDA, CDR2 SQIVND (reference sequence). RNA transcripts yielded amplified TCR beta CDR3 regions. The HTBI primer set drove a first-round RT-PCR of the TCR CDR3. TCRdb reprocessed the multiplex PCR reads via MiXCR and lists one record per CDR3 protein. The table has 340,000 or so distinct CDR3 sequences, roughly 20% seen once; the top ten hold approximately 49%. Sample: blood. The TCR sequence derives from a woman in her fifties or sixties with Graves' hyperthyroidism. The chain combines TRBV19 with TRBJ2-5; no clear D gene. The CDR3 DNA reads TGTGCCAGTAGTATTTTGGGAAAGCAAGAGACCCAGTACTTC. It encodes CASSILGKQETQYF. Supplemented by reference TRBV19 and TRBJ2-5, the full variable domain reads DGGITQSPKYLFRKEGQNVTLSCEQNLNHDAMYWYRQDPGQGLRLIYYSQIVNDFQKGDIAEGYSVSREKKESFPLTVTSAQKNPTAFYLCASSILGKQETQYFGPGTRLLVL.